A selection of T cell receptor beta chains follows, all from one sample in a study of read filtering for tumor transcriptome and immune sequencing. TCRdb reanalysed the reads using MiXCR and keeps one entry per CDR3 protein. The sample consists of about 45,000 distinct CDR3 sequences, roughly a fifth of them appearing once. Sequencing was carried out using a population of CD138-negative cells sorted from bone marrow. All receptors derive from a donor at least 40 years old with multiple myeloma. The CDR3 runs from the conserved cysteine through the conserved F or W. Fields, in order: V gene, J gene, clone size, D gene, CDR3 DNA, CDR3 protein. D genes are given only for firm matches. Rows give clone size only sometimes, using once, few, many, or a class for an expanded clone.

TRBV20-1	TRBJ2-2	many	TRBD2	TGCAGTGCTAGAGATAATAGCGGGAGGGACACCGGGGAGCTGTTTTTT	CSARDNSGRDTGELFF
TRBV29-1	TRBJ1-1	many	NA	TGCAGCGTTGTTGTGAGTACTGAAGCTTTCTTT	CSVVVSTEAFF
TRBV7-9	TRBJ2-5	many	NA	TGTGCCAGCAGCTTAGGGACATTAGAGACCCAGTACTTC	CASSLGTLETQYF
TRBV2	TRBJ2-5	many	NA	TGTGCCAGCAGTGAATCGCCGGGGAGGGAGACCCAGTACTTC	CASSESPGRETQYF
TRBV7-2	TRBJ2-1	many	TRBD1	TGTGCCAGCAGCCGCTCGAGGGGGCGGCACAATGAGCAGTTCTTC	CASSRSRGRHNEQFF
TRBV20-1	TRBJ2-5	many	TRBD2	TGCAGTGCTTCCCGTAGCGGGAGGGGGGAGACCCAGTACTTC	CSASRSGRGETQYF
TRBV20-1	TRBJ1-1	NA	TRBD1	TGCAGTGCTAGTCTCGGCCCCCGGGGGACAGGGCGGCTAAGCTTTTTT	CSASLGPRGTGRLSFF
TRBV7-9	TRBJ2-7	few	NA	TGTGCCAGCAGCTTAGGACACCCCGAAGCGCCGGCTTTTATGGTGCAGTACTTC	CASSLGHPEAPAFMVQYF
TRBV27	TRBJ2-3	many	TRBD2	TGTGCCAGCAGTACCCCCCTTCGGGGGAGGGCAGATACGCAGTATTTT	CASSTPLRGRADTQYF
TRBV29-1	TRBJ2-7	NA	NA	TGCAGCGTTGCCCGAACAGGGTTCGAGCAGTACTTC	CSVARTGFEQYF
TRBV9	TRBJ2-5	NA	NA	TGTGCCAGCAGCGTAGGCCAGGGGAGCGGCGAGACCCAGTACTTC	CASSVGQGSGETQYF
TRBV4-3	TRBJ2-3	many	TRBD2	TGCGCCAGCAGCCAAGAGGCTAGCGGGGGAGATACGCAGTATTTT	CASSQEASGGDTQYF
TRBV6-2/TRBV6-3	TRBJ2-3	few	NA	TGTGCCAGCAGCCCAGACGGAATCACAGATACGCAGTATTTT	CASSPDGITDTQYF
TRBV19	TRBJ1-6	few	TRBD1	TGTGCCAGTAGCCCGGGACAGGGTAATTCACCCCTCCACTTT	CASSPGQGNSPLHF
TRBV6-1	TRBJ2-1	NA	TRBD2	TGTGCCAGCAGGGGACTAGCGGGAGGCGACGAGCAGTTCTTC	CASRGLAGGDEQFF
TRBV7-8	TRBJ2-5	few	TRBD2	TGTGCCAGCAGCTTAGCGTCTAGCGGACAAGAGACCCAGTACTTC	CASSLASSGQETQYF